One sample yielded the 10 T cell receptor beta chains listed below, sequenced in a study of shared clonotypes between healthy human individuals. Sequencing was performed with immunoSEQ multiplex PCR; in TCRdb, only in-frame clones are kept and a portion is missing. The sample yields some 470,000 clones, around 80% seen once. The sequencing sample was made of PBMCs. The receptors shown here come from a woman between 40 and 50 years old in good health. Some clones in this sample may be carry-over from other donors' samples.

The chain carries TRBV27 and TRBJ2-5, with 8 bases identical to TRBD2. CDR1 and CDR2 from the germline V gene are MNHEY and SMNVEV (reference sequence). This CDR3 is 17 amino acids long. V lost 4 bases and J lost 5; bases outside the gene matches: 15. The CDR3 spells CASSSIVGSGRWETQYF. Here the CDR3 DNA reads TGTGCCAGCAGTTCGATTGTTGGAAGCGGGAGATGGGAGACCCAGTACTTC.

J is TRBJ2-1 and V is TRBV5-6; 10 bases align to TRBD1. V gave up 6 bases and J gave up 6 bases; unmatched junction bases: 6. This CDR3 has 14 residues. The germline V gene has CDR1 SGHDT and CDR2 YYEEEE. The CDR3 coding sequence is TGTGCCAGCATCAAGGGACAGGGGCGCAATGAGCAGTTCTTC. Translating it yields CASIKGQGRNEQFF.

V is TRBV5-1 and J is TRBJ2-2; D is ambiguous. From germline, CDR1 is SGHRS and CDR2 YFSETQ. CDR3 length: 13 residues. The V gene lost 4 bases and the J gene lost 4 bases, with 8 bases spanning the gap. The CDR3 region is CASSRDVTGELFF. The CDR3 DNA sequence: TGCGCCAGCAGCCGAGACGTCACCGGGGAGCTGTTTTTT.

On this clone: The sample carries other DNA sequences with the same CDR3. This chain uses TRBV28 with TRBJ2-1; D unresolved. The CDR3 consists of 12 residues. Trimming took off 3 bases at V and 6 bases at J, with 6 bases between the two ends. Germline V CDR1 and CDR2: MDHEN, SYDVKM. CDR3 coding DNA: TGTGCCAGCAGTTTCCAGACCAATGAGCAGTTCTTC. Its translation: CASSFQTNEQFF.

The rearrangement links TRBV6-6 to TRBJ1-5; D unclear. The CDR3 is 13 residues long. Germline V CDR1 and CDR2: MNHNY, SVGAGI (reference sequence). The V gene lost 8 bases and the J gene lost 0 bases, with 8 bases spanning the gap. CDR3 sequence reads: CASHGVSNQPQHF. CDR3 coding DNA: TGTGCCAGCCATGGGGTTAGCAATCAGCCCCAGCATTTT.

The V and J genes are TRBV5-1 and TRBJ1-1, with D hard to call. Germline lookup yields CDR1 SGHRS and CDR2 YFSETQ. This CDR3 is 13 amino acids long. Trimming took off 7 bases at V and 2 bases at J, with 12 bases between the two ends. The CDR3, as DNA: TGCGCCAGCCACCTAGAAACCAACACTGAAGCTTTCTTT. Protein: CASHLETNTEAFF. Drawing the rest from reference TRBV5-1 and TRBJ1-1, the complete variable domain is KAGVTQTPRYLIKTRGQQVTLSCSPISGHRSVSWYQQTPGQGLQFLFEYFSETQRNKGNFPGRFSGRQFSNSRSEMNVSTLELGDSALYLCASHLETNTEAFFGQGTRLTVV.

This CDR3 is CASSDGPSGPNQPQHF. The CDR3 bases are TGTGCCAGCAGTGACGGGCCCTCAGGGCCGAATCAGCCCCAGCATTTT. The chain carries TRBV5-8 and TRBJ1-5; possible D gene TRBD1, 5 bases. This CDR3 comprises 16 residues. CDR1 is SGHTS and CDR2 is YDEGEE in the germline V gene. V lost 5 bases, J lost 4 bases, and 19 bases lay in between.

The DNA of the CDR3 is TGCGCCAGCAGCTCCCTGGACAGCACAGATACGCAGTATTTT. It encodes CASSSLDSTDTQYF. The chain links TRBV5-1 to TRBJ2-3; D call uncertain. Between the trimmed V and J ends, which lost 3 bases and 0 bases, there was a span of 8 bases. The length of the CDR3 is 14 residues. Germline V CDR1 and CDR2: SGHRS, YFSETQ.

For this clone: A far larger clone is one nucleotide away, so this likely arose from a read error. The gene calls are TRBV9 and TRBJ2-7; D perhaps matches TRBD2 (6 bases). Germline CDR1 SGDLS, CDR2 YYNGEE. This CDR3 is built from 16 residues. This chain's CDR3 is CASGVGSGSSGYEQYF. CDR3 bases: TGTGCCAGCGGCGTAGGGAGTGGATCGAGCGGGTACGAGCAGTACTTC. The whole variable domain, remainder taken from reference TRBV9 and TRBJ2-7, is DSGVTQTPKHLITATGQRVTLRCSPRSGDLSVYWYQQSLDQGLQFLIQYYNGEERAKGNILERFSAQQFPDLHSELNLSSLELGDSALYFCASGVGSGSSGYEQYFGPGTRLTVT.

The CDR3 region is CASSQQGYSGNTIYF. The DNA for the CDR3 is TGTGCCAGCAGCCAACAGGGGTACTCTGGAAACACCATATATTTT. J is TRBJ1-3 and V is TRBV16; maybe TRBD1 (6 bases). CDR1 is KGHSY and CDR2 is FQNENV in the germline V gene. V was clipped by 2 bases and J by 0 bases, with 8 bases between them. There are 15 residues in the CDR3.